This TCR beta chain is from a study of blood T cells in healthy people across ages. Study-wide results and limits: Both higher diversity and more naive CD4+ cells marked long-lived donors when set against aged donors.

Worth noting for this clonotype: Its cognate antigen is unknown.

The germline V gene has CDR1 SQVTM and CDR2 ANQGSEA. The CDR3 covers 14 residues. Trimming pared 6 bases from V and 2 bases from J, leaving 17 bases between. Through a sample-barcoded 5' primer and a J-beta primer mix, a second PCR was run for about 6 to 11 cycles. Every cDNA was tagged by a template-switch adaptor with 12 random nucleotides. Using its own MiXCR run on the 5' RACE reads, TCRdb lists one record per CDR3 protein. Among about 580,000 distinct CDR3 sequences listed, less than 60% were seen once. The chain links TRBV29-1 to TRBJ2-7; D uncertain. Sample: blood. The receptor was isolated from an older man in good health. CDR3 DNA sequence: TGCAGCGTCCAACCCACCAAGAAACCCTACGAGCAGTACTTC. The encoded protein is CSVQPTKKPYEQYF.